These T cell receptor beta chains were read from a single sample in a study of response to subunit inactivated influenza vaccine. Via MiXCR, TCRdb re-called the RT-PCR reads, giving one row per CDR3 protein. Altogether hundreds of thousands of distinct CDR3 sequences are present, about 15% being singletons, with the ten largest covering 6% to 9.5%. The sequencing here drew on PBMCs from blood, taken 14 to 15 days before vaccination. These receptors all stem from a man aged 50 or older who received an inactivated influenza vaccine. Each CDR3 is given with its conserved first and last residue. The D gene is left open where the match is weak. Expanded clones are given a class, and other clones once, few, many or no size at all.

d_call,j_call,clone_size,v_call,cdr3_nt,cdr3_aa
-,TRBJ2-7,few,TRBV6-5,TGTGCCAGCAGTTTTACAGGCCCAACGGCGGAGCAGTACTTC,CASSFTGPTAEQYF
-,TRBJ2-2,-,TRBV3-1,TGTGCCAGCAGGTCGGGACTTGAAAGCTTCGGGGAGCTGTTTTTT,CASRSGLESFGELFF
-,TRBJ1-4,-,TRBV5-1,TGCGCCAGCAGCTTGGAGTGGATCCCGGGCAGGCTTACTAATGAAAAACTGTTTTTT,CASSLEWIPGRLTNEKLFF
-,TRBJ2-7,-,TRBV29-1,TGCAGCGTTGGGCAGACCTACGAGCAGTACTTC,CSVGQTYEQYF
TRBD2,TRBJ2-7,few,TRBV27,TGTGCCAGCAGCCTGACTAGCAGATACGAGCAGTACTTC,CASSLTSRYEQYF
TRBD2,TRBJ2-3,few,TRBV4-1,TGCGCCAGCAGCCAATCCCCGGGACTAGCGGGAACAGATACGCAGTATTTT,CASSQSPGLAGTDTQYF
-,TRBJ1-5,-,TRBV3-1,TGTGCCAGCAGTGCGACTCCTGGACCTAATCAGCCCCAGCATTTT,CASSATPGPNQPQHF
-,TRBJ2-1,many,TRBV2,TGTGCCAGCAGGTCCGGTGGGCTCTCCTACAATGAGCAGTTCTTC,CASRSGGLSYNEQFF
TRBD1,TRBJ2-7,many,TRBV15,TGTGCCACCAGCAGAGATAGGCAGGGGGCTTACGAGCAGTACTTC,CATSRDRQGAYEQYF
-,TRBJ2-7,-,TRBV9,TGTGCCAGCAGCGTGGAAGGGGTGTCCTACGAGCAGTACTTC,CASSVEGVSYEQYF
TRBD2,TRBJ2-3,few,TRBV9,TGTGCCAGCAGCGTAGTCGGTGGGACTACGAGGAAGCCGCAGTATTTT,CASSVVGGTTRKPQYF
-,TRBJ2-7,few,TRBV3-1,TGTGCCAGCAGCCAGGGATCGAGTCCAACCTACGAGCAGTACTTC,CASSQGSSPTYEQYF
TRBD1,TRBJ1-2,-,TRBV4-2,TGTGCCAGCAGCCCAGACCGGGACAGCTATGGCTACACCTTC,CASSPDRDSYGYTF
TRBD1,TRBJ2-7,-,TRBV20-1,TGCAGTGCTAGAGGGTCCGGGACAGGGCGGTACGAGCAGTACTTC,CSARGSGTGRYEQYF
TRBD2,TRBJ2-1,few,TRBV28,TGTGCCAGCAGTCCCCCCCCTGGGACTAGCGGGAGGAATGAGCAGTTCTTC,CASSPPPGTSGRNEQFF
-,TRBJ2-4,-,TRBV19,TGTGCCAGTGGGGGGATGGAAAACATTCAGTACTTC,CASGGMENIQYF
TRBD1,TRBJ2-3,-,TRBV5-5,TGTGCCAGCAGCTTGGGGGGACAGGCAAGGGATACGCAGTATTTT,CASSLGGQARDTQYF
TRBD1,TRBJ1-1,many,TRBV5-1,TGCGCCAGCAGCGGCGGGACAGGGGGCGTAACTGAAGCTTTCTTT,CASSGGTGGVTEAFF
TRBD1,TRBJ1-2,few,TRBV20-1,TGCAGTGCTAGAGAGGACAGGGCTTATGGCTACACCTTC,CSAREDRAYGYTF
-,TRBJ1-6,-,TRBV9,TGTGCCAGCAGCGTAGACGGGGCGCGCAATTCACCCCTCCACTTT,CASSVDGARNSPLHF
-,TRBJ2-3,many,TRBV5-1,TGCGCCAGCAGCCTACAACTCAGCACAGATACGCAGTATTTT,CASSLQLSTDTQYF
TRBD1,TRBJ2-2,few,TRBV28,TGTGCCAGCAGTTCCCTATTAGACAGGGGTTTTTTGTTTTTT,CASSSLLDRGFLFF
-,TRBJ1-6,few,TRBV2,TGTGCCAGCAGTCAAGGGCGGGGATTATATAATTCACCCCTCCACTTT,CASSQGRGLYNSPLHF
-,TRBJ2-3,few,TRBV20-1,TGCAGTGCTAGAGACATCTCTATTGCTGGCACAGATACGCAGTATTTT,CSARDISIAGTDTQYF
-,TRBJ1-5,-,TRBV20-1,TGCAGTGCTATTCCGGACAATCAGCCCCAGCATTTT,CSAIPDNQPQHF
-,TRBJ2-7,-,TRBV4-3,TGCGCCAGCAGCCAAGAAGCCGAGGGGTTCTACGAGCAGTACTTC,CASSQEAEGFYEQYF
-,TRBJ2-1,-,TRBV4-1,TGCGACAGCAGCCAAACTCTTATTTCAGACCATCAGTTCTTC,CDSSQTLISDHQFF
-,TRBJ2-5,few,TRBV21-1,TGTGCCAGCAGCAAAGAGGAAGAAAATCAAGAGACCCAGTACTTC,CASSKEEENQETQYF
TRBD2,TRBJ2-3,few,TRBV20-1,TGCAGTGCTCCTAGCGGGGGGGCCGGCACAGATACGCAGTATTTT,CSAPSGGAGTDTQYF
TRBD1,TRBJ1-1,-,TRBV15,TGTGCCACCAGCAGATCGGGACAGGGGGATACTGAAGCTTTCTTT,CATSRSGQGDTEAFF
TRBD1,TRBJ1-1,many,TRBV20-1,TGCAGTGCTCTTATCGGACAGGGACGTACTGAAGCTTTCTTT,CSALIGQGRTEAFF
TRBD2,TRBJ2-1,few,TRBV6-2/TRBV6-3,TGTGCCAGCAGTTACGGCGGACTAGCGGGGGTCAATGAGCAGTTCTTC,CASSYGGLAGVNEQFF
-,TRBJ2-3,once,TRBV3-1,TGTGCCAGCAGCCCGTACGACATGGACACAGATACGCAGTATTTT,CASSPYDMDTDTQYF
-,TRBJ2-2,-,TRBV2,TGTGCCAGCAGTCCTAAGAGGACCGGGGAGCTGTTTTTT,CASSPKRTGELFF
-,TRBJ2-3,-,TRBV4-1,TGCGCCAGCAGCCAAGACCGGACCTCTCCGGATACGCAGTATTTT,CASSQDRTSPDTQYF
TRBD1,TRBJ2-5,few,TRBV29-1,TGCAGCGTGATGACAGGGCCAGAGACCCAGTACTTC,CSVMTGPETQYF
-,TRBJ2-7,many,TRBV28,TGTGCCAGCAGCACCAGACAGATAAGCTCCTACGAGCAGTACTTC,CASSTRQISSYEQYF
-,TRBJ1-2,few,TRBV7-2,TGTGCCAGCAGCCTCTCGGCGAAGTCTAACTATGGCTACACCTTC,CASSLSAKSNYGYTF
-,TRBJ2-7,-,TRBV5-5,TGTGCCAGCAGCTTTAGGCAGGCCATCGAGCAGTACTTC,CASSFRQAIEQYF
-,TRBJ1-5,-,TRBV3-1,TGTGCCAGCAGCCAAGATCCGGGCGCCCCCCAGCATTTT,CASSQDPGAPQHF
TRBD1,TRBJ1-1,-,TRBV5-1,TGCGCCAGCCGGGACAGGGGGCGTGGGGGATTGGAGTTTTGGGTGAACACTGAAGCTTTCTTT,CASRDRGRGGLEFWVNTEAFF
TRBD2,TRBJ2-1,many,TRBV5-1,TGCGCCAGCAGCTTGACTAGCGGGAGGGCCGGGGAGCAGTTCTTC,CASSLTSGRAGEQFF
-,TRBJ1-5,-,TRBV5-1,TGCGCCATTACAATAGCAGGTGAAGATAGCAATCAGCCCCAGCATTTT,CAITIAGEDSNQPQHF
TRBD2,TRBJ2-1,few,TRBV7-3,TGTGCCAGCACTCAACTAGCGGGAAGCAATGAGCAGTTCTTC,CASTQLAGSNEQFF
-,TRBJ2-7,many,TRBV20-1,TGCAGTGCTAGGGGGCGGAGCTCCTACGAGCAGTACTTC,CSARGRSSYEQYF
-,TRBJ2-2,few,TRBV28,TGTGCCAGCAGTTTATTGACAGGCTTGACCGGGGAGCTGTTTTTT,CASSLLTGLTGELFF